This TCR beta chain was sequenced during a study of beta chain features in type 1 diabetes. Regarding the study as a whole: Across all four CD4+ subsets, people with type 1 diabetes showed modestly shorter TCRB CDR3s.

This clone was recorded a few times. Antigen unknown. Based on CD45RO/CCR7/CD25/CD127/CD95/CD27, CD4+ regulatory, stem cell-like memory, naive and central memory cells were sorted. Reverse transcribing all isolated RNA meant expressed TCRB transcripts were sequenced. Produced via immunoSEQ multiplex PCR; TCRdb's table is partial and in-frame only. Here the sample spans about 150,000 clones, around 10% being singletons. Germline V gene data show CDR1 as MNHEY and CDR2 as SMNVEV (reference sequence). The CDR3 extends over 17 amino acids. V gave up 5 bases and J gave up 1 base; unmatched junction bases: 9.

This sequence was found in a man between 18 and 35 years old in good health. Sequences were obtained from central memory CD4+ T cells from blood. The gene calls are TRBV27 and TRBJ2-3, with 10 bases fitting TRBD1. The DNA of the CDR3 is TGTGCCAGCAGTCCCGAATGGGACAGGGGCGGCACAGATACGCAGTATTTT. Translated: CASSPEWDRGGTDTQYF.